The 10 T cell receptor beta chains given below trace back to one sample, sequenced in a study of human T cells and chemical hapten exposure (dated by TCRdb to the early 2020s). The time point label, read with the paper, signifies: patch test 1, 2 weeks after DPC sensitization. The sample's treatment or condition label, decoded: therapeutic diphenylcyclopropenone sensitization with weekly scalp DPC. Library method: RACE. The sequencer listed for this sample is NextSeq 500. The raw public data were reprocessed by TCRdb itself: fastp quality trimming at Q25, MiXCR clonotype calling, in-frame beta chains only. Entries that share a CDR3 protein sequence are merged under the most common genes and DNA. The sample includes 370,000 or so distinct CDR3 sequences, with nearly 5% observed a single time. The leading ten clones occupy about 2.2% of the sample. Sequencing was performed on whole blood, taken in connection with sensitization to the hapten diphenylcyclopropenone (DPC). The receptors were sampled from a woman in her fifties or sixties with alopecia areata. Some clones in this sample may be carry-over from other donors' samples.

On this clonotype itself: One end of the junction is discordant with germline, which a read error may explain. The chain couples TRBV9 to TRBJ1-4; D unclear. Germline V gene lookup returns CDR1 SGDLS and CDR2 YYNGEE. The length of the CDR3 is 14 residues. The CDR3 sequence: CASSVGPLTEELFF. DNA for the CDR3: TGTGCCAGCAGCGTAGGGCCTCTTACTGAAGAACTGTTTTTT. The full variable domain, completed using reference TRBV9 and TRBJ1-4, is DSGVTQTPKHLITATGQRVTLRCSPRSGDLSVYWYQQSLDQGLQFLIQYYNGEERAKGNILERFSAQQFPDLHSELNLSSLELGDSALYFCASSVGPLTEELFFGSGTQLSVL.

This sequence joins TRBV5-8 and TRBJ1-5; possibly TRBD1 for D (5 bases). The V gene lost 3 bases and the J gene lost 0 bases, with 10 bases spanning the gap. This CDR3 region has 15 residues. Germline V CDR1 and CDR2: SGHTS, YDEGEE. CDR3 protein: CASSSGLVSNQPQHF. The CDR3 DNA is TGTGCCAGCAGCTCGGGACTCGTTAGCAATCAGCCCCAGCATTTT.

The V gene is TRBV7-8, the J gene TRBJ2-7, with no clear D. The CDR3 covers 13 residues. Trimming removed 1 base from V and 4 bases from J, with 8 bases in between. The V gene's germline CDR1 is SGHVS and CDR2 FQNEAQ. Here the CDR3 DNA reads TGTGCCAGCAGCTTAGGAACCCAATACGAGCAGTACTTC. Translating gives CASSLGTQYEQYF.

The CDR3 protein is CASSGTSGISSYNEQFF. CDR3 nucleotide sequence: TGTGCCAGCAGCGGGACTAGCGGGATTAGCTCCTACAATGAGCAGTTCTTC. This sequence joins TRBV28 and TRBJ2-1, with TRBD2 matching over 13 bases. From germline, CDR1 is MDHEN and CDR2 SYDVKM. The CDR3 has 17 amino acids. J was trimmed by 0 bases and V by 6 bases; bases with no gene match: 5.

This clonotype was seen a handful of times. The V and J genes are TRBV7-2 and TRBJ2-3, with 10 bases fitting TRBD1. This CDR3 has 18 residues. Per germline, CDR1 SGHTA and CDR2 FQGNSA. J was trimmed by 0 bases and V by 4 bases; bases with no gene match: 10. Here the CDR3 reads CASSSTGGPRLSTDTQYF. CDR3 DNA sequence: TGTGCCAGCAGCTCGACAGGGGGCCCCCGACTGAGCACAGATACGCAGTATTTT.

Many counts were recorded for this clonotype. The chain joins TRBV29-1 to TRBJ2-7; D gene ambiguous. The CDR3 covers 10 residues. CDR1 SQVTM and CDR2 ANQGSEA come from the germline V gene. V was trimmed by 4 bases and J by 3 bases, leaving 4 bases between them. DNA of the CDR3: TGCAGCGTTGTTGACTACGAGCAGTACTTC. This gives the protein CSVVDYEQYF.

The table lists this clonotype with a few counts. The V gene is TRBV27, the J gene TRBJ2-4, with TRBD2 as a possible D gene (6 bases). The CDR3 spans 16 residues. V was pared by 5 bases and J by 3 bases, with 17 bases between. Per germline, CDR1 MNHEY and CDR2 SMNVEV (reference sequence). The CDR3 DNA sequence: TGTGCCAGCAGTCCTTCGGGGGTTCTTGTCAAAAACATTCAGTACTTC. This sequence encodes CASSPSGVLVKNIQYF.

This clonotype has only a few counts. The rearrangement links TRBV20-1 to TRBJ2-2; D uncertain. The germline gives CDR1 DFQATT, CDR2 SNEGSKA (reference sequence). V lost 5 bases to trimming and J lost 4 bases, with 8 bases between them. The CDR3 contains 12 residues. CDR3 DNA sequence: TGCAGTGCTGGCGATGGCACCGGGGAGCTGTTTTTT. This codes for CSAGDGTGELFF.

This clonotype came up many times. J is TRBJ1-2 and V is TRBV29-1, with 9 bases aligning to TRBD1. CDR1 is SQVTM, CDR2 ANQGSEA, per germline. This CDR3 has 12 amino acids. V shed 5 bases and J 5 bases; nucleotides not matched to a gene: 3. The CDR3 region is CSVTGQGYGYTF. The CDR3 DNA reads TGCAGCGTTACCGGACAGGGGTATGGCTACACCTTC.

The V gene is TRBV19, the J gene TRBJ2-1; a possible D gene is TRBD2 (5 bases). Germline CDR1 reads LNHDA; CDR2 reads SQIVND (reference sequence). The CDR3 is 16 amino acids. Trimming removed 3 bases at V and 4 bases at J, with 16 bases between. The CDR3 sequence: CASSIGGLASYNEQFF. The CDR3 nucleotides are TGTGCCAGTAGTATTGGAGGTTTAGCGTCTTACAATGAGCAGTTCTTC. The whole variable domain, remainder taken from reference TRBV19 and TRBJ2-1, is DGGITQSPKYLFRKEGQNVTLSCEQNLNHDAMYWYRQDPGQGLRLIYYSQIVNDFQKGDIAEGYSVSREKKESFPLTVTSAQKNPTAFYLCASSIGGLASYNEQFFGPGTRLTVL.